This TCR beta chain appears in the sequencing data of a study of T cells after posttransplantation cyclophosphamide. Repertoires were generated with immunoSEQ multiplex PCR, while TCRdb's copy carries only in-frame clones and drops some. The sample lists fewer than 40,000 clones; over 80% were seen once. The naive gate required viable CD3+CD4+ or CD3+CD8+ cells with CCR7+CD45RA+CD45RO-CD95-CD27+CD28+ phenotype. This CDR3 region has 16 residues. Trimming removed 3 bases from V and 0 bases from J, with 13 bases in between. CDR1 SGDLS and CDR2 YYNGEE come from the germline V gene. This TCR was sampled from a woman between 55 and 75 years old in good health, CMV-negative, and a related stem cell transplant donor. Material for sequencing was naive CD4+ T cells sorted from PBMCs. V and J are TRBV9 and TRBJ2-1; D may be TRBD1 (6 bases). The CDR3 coding sequence is TGTGCCAGCAGCGCCAGGGGTGAGGGCTCCTACAATGAGCAGTTCTTC. This translates into CASSARGEGSYNEQFF.